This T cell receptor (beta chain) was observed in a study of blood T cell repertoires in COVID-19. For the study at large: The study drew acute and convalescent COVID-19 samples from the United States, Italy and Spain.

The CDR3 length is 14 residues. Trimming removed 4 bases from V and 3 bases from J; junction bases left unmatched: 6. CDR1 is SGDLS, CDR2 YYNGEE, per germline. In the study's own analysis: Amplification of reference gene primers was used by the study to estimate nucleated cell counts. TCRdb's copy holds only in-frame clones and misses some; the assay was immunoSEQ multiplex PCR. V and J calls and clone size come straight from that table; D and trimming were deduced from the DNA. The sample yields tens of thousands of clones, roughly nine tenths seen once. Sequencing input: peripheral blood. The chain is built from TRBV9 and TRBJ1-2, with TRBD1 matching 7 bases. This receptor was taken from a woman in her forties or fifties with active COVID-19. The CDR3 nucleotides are TGTGCCAGCAGCATCCACAGGGGCGACTATGGCTACACCTTC. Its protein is CASSIHRGDYGYTF.